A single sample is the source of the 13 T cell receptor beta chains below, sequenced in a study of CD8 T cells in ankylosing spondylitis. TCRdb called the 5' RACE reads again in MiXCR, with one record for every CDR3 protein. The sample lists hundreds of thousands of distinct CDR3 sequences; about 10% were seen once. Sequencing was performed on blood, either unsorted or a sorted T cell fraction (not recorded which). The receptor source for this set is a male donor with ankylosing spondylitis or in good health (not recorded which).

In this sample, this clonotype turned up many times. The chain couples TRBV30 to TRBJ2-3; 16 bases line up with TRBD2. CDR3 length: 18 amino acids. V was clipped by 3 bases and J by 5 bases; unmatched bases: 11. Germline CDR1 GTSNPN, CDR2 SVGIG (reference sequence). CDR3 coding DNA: TGTGCCTGGAGGTTTCGCACGGGACTAGCGGGGGGGCAAGATACGCAGTATTTT. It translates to CAWRFRTGLAGGQDTQYF.

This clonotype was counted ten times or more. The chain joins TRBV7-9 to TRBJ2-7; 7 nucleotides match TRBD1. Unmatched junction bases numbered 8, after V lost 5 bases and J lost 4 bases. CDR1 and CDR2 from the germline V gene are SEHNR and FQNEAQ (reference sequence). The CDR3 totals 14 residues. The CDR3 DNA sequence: TGTGCCAGCAGCGACAGGGTAATTTCGTACGAGCAGTACTTC. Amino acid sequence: CASSDRVISYEQYF.

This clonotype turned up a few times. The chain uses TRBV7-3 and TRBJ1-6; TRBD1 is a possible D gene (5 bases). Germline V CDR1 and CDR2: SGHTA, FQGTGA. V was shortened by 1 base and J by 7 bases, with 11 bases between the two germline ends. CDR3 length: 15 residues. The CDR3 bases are TGTGCCAGCAGCTTAATCCGGGGGAACAATTCACCCCTCCACTTT. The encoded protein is CASSLIRGNNSPLHF. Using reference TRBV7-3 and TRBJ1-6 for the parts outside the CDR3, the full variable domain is GAGVSQTPSNKVTEKGKYVELRCDPISGHTALYWYRQSLGQGPEFLIYFQGTGAADDSGLPNDRFFAVRPEGSVSTLKIQRTERGDSAVYLCASSLIRGNNSPLHFGNGTRLTVT.

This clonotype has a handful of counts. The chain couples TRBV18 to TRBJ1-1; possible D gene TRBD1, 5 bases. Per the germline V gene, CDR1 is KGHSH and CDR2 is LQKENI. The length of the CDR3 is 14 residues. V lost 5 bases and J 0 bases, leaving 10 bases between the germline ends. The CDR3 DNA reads TGTGCCAGCTCATCGCGACAGTTGAACACTGAAGCTTTCTTT. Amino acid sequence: CASSSRQLNTEAFF.

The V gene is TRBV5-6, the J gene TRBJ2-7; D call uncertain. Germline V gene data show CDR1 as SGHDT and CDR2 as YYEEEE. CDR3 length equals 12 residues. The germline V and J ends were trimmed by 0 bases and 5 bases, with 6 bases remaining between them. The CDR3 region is CASSLAADEQYF. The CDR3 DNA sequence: TGTGCCAGCAGCTTGGCCGCCGACGAGCAGTACTTC.

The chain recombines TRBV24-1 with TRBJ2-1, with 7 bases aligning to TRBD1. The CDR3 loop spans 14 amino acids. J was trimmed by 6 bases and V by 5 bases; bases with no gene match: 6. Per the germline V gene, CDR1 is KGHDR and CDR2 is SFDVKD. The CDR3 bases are TGTGCCACCAGTGCCGGGTACAGGGGCAATGAGCAGTTCTTC. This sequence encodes CATSAGYRGNEQFF.

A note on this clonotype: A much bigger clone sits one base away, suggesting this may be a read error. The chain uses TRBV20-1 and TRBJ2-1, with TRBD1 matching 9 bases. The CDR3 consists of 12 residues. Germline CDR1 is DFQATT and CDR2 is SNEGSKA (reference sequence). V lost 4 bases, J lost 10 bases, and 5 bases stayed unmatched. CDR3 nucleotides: TGCAGTGCTATCTACAGGGGGCAGGAGCAGTTCTTC. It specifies CSAIYRGQEQFF.

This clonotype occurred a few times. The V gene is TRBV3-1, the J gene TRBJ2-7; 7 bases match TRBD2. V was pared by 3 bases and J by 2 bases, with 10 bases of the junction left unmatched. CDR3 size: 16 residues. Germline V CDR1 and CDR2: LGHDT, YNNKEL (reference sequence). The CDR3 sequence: CASSQGRAELTYEQYF. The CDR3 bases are TGTGCCAGCAGCCAGGGGAGGGCTGAGTTAACCTACGAGCAGTACTTC.

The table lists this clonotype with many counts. The DNA for the CDR3 is TGCGCCAGCAGCTTGGCCTTGGAAGCAGATACGCAGTATTTT. Its translation: CASSLALEADTQYF. The V and J genes are TRBV5-1 and TRBJ2-3; D not resolved. This CDR3 contains 14 residues. V dropped 0 bases and J dropped 4 bases, with 9 bases sitting between them. Germline V gene data show CDR1 as SGHRS and CDR2 as YFSETQ.

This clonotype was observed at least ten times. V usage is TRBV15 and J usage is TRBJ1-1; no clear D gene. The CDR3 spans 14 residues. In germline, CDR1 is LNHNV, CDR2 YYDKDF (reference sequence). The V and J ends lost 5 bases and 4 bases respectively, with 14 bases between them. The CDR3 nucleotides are TGTGCCACCAGCGGTGGTCGCGGCGGCACTGAAGCTTTCTTT. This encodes CATSGGRGGTEAFF.

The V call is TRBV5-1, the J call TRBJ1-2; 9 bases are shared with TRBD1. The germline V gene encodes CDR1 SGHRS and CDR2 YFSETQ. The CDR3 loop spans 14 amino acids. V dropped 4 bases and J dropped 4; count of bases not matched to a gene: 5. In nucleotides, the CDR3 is TGCGCCAGCAGCATGGGACAGGGCTTCTATGGCTACACCTTC. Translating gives CASSMGQGFYGYTF.

The CDR3 sequence is CSARDQSGPNYGYTF. For the CDR3, the DNA is TGCAGTGCTAGAGATCAATCAGGCCCTAACTATGGCTACACCTTC. The rearrangement links TRBV20-1 to TRBJ1-2; D not resolved. Germline-derived CDR1 and CDR2 are DFQATT and SNEGSKA (reference sequence). The CDR3 runs to 15 residues. The V end was cut by 0 bases, the J end by 0 bases, with 11 bases between.

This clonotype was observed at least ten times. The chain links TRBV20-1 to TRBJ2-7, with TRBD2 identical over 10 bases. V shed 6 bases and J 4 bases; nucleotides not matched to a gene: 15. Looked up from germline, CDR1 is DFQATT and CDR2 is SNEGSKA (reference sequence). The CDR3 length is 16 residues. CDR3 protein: CSARLAGAKIYYEQYF. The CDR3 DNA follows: TGCAGTGCAAGGCTAGCGGGGGCCAAAATATATTACGAGCAGTACTTC.